This TCR beta chain was profiled in a study of shared clonotypes between healthy human individuals. Study at large: The composition of the donors was a couple of women and three men aged 18 to 49.

This was a deep-level run. The table came from immunoSEQ multiplex PCR; TCRdb's copy has only in-frame clones and leaves some out. The profile shows some 2,000,000 clones, approximately 95% of them singletons. The CDR3 extends over 13 amino acids. J was trimmed by 6 bases and V by 5 bases; bases with no gene match: 5. Germline CDR1 reads SGHVS; CDR2 reads FQNEAQ. CD45RO-negative, CCR7-selected cells formed the naive CD8 fraction, which excluded terminally differentiated effector memory CD45RA+ cells. The donor cohort consisted entirely of Caucasian adults residing in Nashville, Tennessee. Sequenced: naive CD8+ T cells sorted from blood. The chain is built from TRBV7-8 and TRBJ1-2; TRBD1 aligns across 8 bases. This TCR was sampled from a man aged 18 to 30 in good health. CDR3 residues: CASSIRGRDGYTF. The CDR3 bases are TGTGCCAGCAGCATCAGGGGGCGGGATGGCTACACCTTC.